What follows are 27 T cell receptor beta chains derived from one specimen sequenced in a study of blood T cell repertoires in COVID-19. Some clones are missing from TCRdb's copy, which holds only in-frame ones; the method was immunoSEQ multiplex PCR. The sample yields about 190,000 clones, around 80% seen once. Material: peripheral blood. These TCRs come from a man aged 25 to 40 with active or convalescent COVID-19.

This chain links TRBV28 with TRBJ2-7, with D perhaps matching TRBD1 (7 bases). Germline CDR1 reads MDHEN; CDR2 reads SYDVKM. V lost 6 bases and J lost 6, with 18 bases in between. CDR3 size: 14 residues. In nucleotides, the CDR3 is TGTGCCAGCAGCCTAGGGGGCCCCGGGGGCGAGCAGTACGTC. Translation: CASSLGGPGGEQYV.

This clone showed up just once. The chain links TRBV30 to TRBJ1-3; D is unresolved. From germline, CDR1 is GTSNPN and CDR2 SVGIG (reference sequence). The V gene lost 3 bases and the J gene lost 0 bases, with 12 bases spanning the gap. The CDR3 runs 15 residues. CDR3 coding DNA: TGTGCCTGGAGCCGTACCGGGAACTCTGGAAACACCATATATTTT. Translation gives CAWSRTGNSGNTIYF.

V is TRBV11-3 and J is TRBJ2-7; 11 bases agree with TRBD2. This CDR3 region has 17 residues. The V and J ends lost 5 bases and 3 bases, in that order; junction bases with no gene match: 12. Germline CDR1 SGHNT, CDR2 YENEEA. This CDR3 reads CASSPRPTSGSGYEQYF. The DNA for the CDR3 is TGTGCCAGCAGCCCCCGCCCAACTAGCGGGAGTGGCTACGAGCAGTACTTC.

With respect to this clone: Since a much larger clone is just one base distant, this may be a read error. Other DNA sequences in the same sample also yield this CDR3. CDR3: CATSDLTANTGELFF. CDR3 nucleotide sequence: TGTGCCACCAGTGATTTGACAGCGAACACCGGGGAGCTGTTTTTT. The chain links TRBV24-1 to TRBJ2-2; D call uncertain. CDR1 is KGHDR, CDR2 SFDVKD, per germline. V was cut by 0 bases and J by 0 bases, with 4 bases left in between. The CDR3 length is 15 residues.

The chain joins TRBV4-1 to TRBJ2-5, with 9 nucleotides matching TRBD1. Losses at the gene ends were 3 bases for V and 5 bases for J; bases not matched to a gene: 1. CDR1 and CDR2 from the germline V gene are MGHRA and YSYEKL. This CDR3 is 13 amino acids long. The CDR3 nucleotides are TGCGCCAGCAGCCACGGGACAGGGGAGACCCAGTACTTC. Its translation is CASSHGTGETQYF.

There are a few counts of this clone. The V and J genes are TRBV24-1 and TRBJ2-7; D perhaps matches TRBD1 (6 bases). The germline V gene encodes CDR1 KGHDR and CDR2 SFDVKD. V was trimmed by 3 bases and J by 1 base, leaving 9 bases between them. This CDR3 has 14 amino acids. In DNA, the CDR3 is TGTGCCACCAGTGATCCGGGACAATCCTACGAGCAGTACTTC. Amino acid sequence: CATSDPGQSYEQYF.

The genes are TRBV10-3 and TRBJ1-3; 8 nucleotides match TRBD1. The J segment lost 2 bases and the V segment lost 3 bases, leaving 3 bases of the junction unmatched. This CDR3 is built from 15 residues. Per the germline V gene, CDR1 is ENHRY and CDR2 is SYGVKD. CDR3 in DNA: TGTGCCATCAGTGACAAACAGGGGGCTGGAAACACCATATATTTT. This translates into CAISDKQGAGNTIYF.

The V call is TRBV3-1 (or the pseudogene TRBV3-2), the J call TRBJ1-2; the match to TRBD1 covers 10 bases. The CDR3 spans 13 residues. Losses at the gene ends were 3 bases for V and 5 bases for J; bases not matched to a gene: 0. The germline V gene has CDR1 LGHDT and CDR2 YNNKEL (reference sequence). The CDR3 here is CASSQDRGYGYTF. DNA of the CDR3: TGTGCCAGCAGCCAGGACAGGGGGTATGGCTACACCTTC.

V gene TRBV3-1 (or the pseudogene TRBV3-2) combines with J gene TRBJ2-7, with D tentatively TRBD1 (6 bases). V was clipped by 4 bases and J by 4 bases, with 8 bases between them. Germline V lookup: CDR1 LGHDT, CDR2 YNNKEL (reference sequence). This CDR3 contains 12 residues. The CDR3 nucleotides read TGTGCCAGCAGCCCCACAGGGTACGAGCAGTACTTC. This sequence encodes CASSPTGYEQYF.

The chain's CDR3 is CARPQGRTARPQETQYF. CDR3 coding DNA: TGTGCCAGACCACAGGGCCGGACGGCGCGGCCCCAAGAGACCCAGTACTTC. The chain recombines TRBV19 with TRBJ2-5, with D perhaps matching TRBD1 (6 bases). Germline lookup yields CDR1 LNHDA and CDR2 SQIVND (reference sequence). Trimming removed 9 bases from V and 1 base from J, with 24 bases in between. This CDR3 comprises 17 residues.

The rearrangement links TRBV29-1 to TRBJ1-2; TRBD1 matches at 8 bases. The CDR3 spans 12 residues. The V gene end was trimmed by 2 bases and the J gene end by 8 bases; junction bases not matched to a gene: 4. Germline lookup yields CDR1 SQVTM and CDR2 ANQGSEA. DNA for the CDR3: TGCAGCGTTGAACAGGGGGCTGTCGGCTACACCTTC. It translates to CSVEQGAVGYTF.

This chain connects TRBV27 to TRBJ1-4, with TRBD1 matching over 10 bases. J was trimmed by 7 bases and V by 8 bases; bases with no gene match: 4. CDR1 is MNHEY and CDR2 is SMNVEV in the germline V gene (reference sequence). The CDR3 extends over 13 amino acids. DNA for the CDR3: TGTGCCAGCCGACAGGGGGCCGTTGAAAAACTGTTTTTT. Its translation is CASRQGAVEKLFF.

V and J are TRBV2 and TRBJ1-2; D uncertain. The V end was cut by 6 bases, the J end by 4 bases, with 15 bases between. This CDR3 spans 14 amino acids. CDR1 is SNHLY, CDR2 FYNNEI, per germline. This CDR3 is CASRVGVEGYGYTF. The CDR3 DNA reads as TGTGCCAGCAGAGTCGGCGTGGAGGGCTATGGCTACACCTTC. Full variable domain (remainder filled in from reference TRBV2 and TRBJ1-2): EPEVTQTPSHQVTQMGQEVILRCVPISNHLYFYWYRQILGQKVEFLVSFYNNEISEKSEIFDDQFSVERPDGSNFTLKIRSTKLEDSAMYFCASRVGVEGYGYTFGSGTRLTVV.

This clone has only one observation. The gene calls are TRBV27 and TRBJ1-4, with 10 bases matching TRBD1. This CDR3 has 14 amino acids. CDR1 and CDR2 from the germline V gene are MNHEY and SMNVEV (reference sequence). V dropped 4 bases and J dropped 4; count of bases not matched to a gene: 0. The CDR3 sequence is CASSWDRGNEKLFF. The CDR3 coding sequence is TGTGCCAGCAGTTGGGACAGGGGTAATGAAAAACTGTTTTTT. The variable domain in full, completed from reference TRBV27 and TRBJ1-4, reads EAQVTQNPRYLITVTGKKLTVTCSQNMNHEYMSWYRQDPGLGLRQIYYSMNVEVTDKGDVPEGYKVSRKEKRNFPLILESPSPNQTSLYFCASSWDRGNEKLFFGSGTQLSVL.

CDR3 region: CASSPDISNQPQHF. DNA for the CDR3: TGTGCCAGCAGTCCGGACATTAGCAATCAGCCCCAGCATTTT. The chain links TRBV6-5 to TRBJ1-5, with D perhaps matching TRBD1 (5 bases). This CDR3 contains 14 residues. V dropped 5 bases and J dropped 0 bases, with 8 bases sitting between them. Germline CDR1 reads MNHEY; CDR2 reads SVGAGI.

The chain recombines TRBV9 with TRBJ1-1, with TRBD1 matching over 8 bases. V lost 4 bases to trimming and J lost 1 base; unmatched junction nucleotides: 15. Germline CDR1 reads SGDLS; CDR2 reads YYNGEE. The CDR3 has 18 amino acids. CDR3 DNA sequence: TGTGCCAGCAGCACCGGGACAGGTCTAGGACATGGGAACACTGAAGCTTTCTTT. This sequence encodes CASSTGTGLGHGNTEAFF. Full variable domain (rest looked up from reference TRBV9 and TRBJ1-1): DSGVTQTPKHLITATGQRVTLRCSPRSGDLSVYWYQQSLDQGLQFLIQYYNGEERAKGNILERFSAQQFPDLHSELNLSSLELGDSALYFCASSTGTGLGHGNTEAFFGQGTRLTVV.

This chain connects TRBV28 to TRBJ1-5, with TRBD1 identical over 8 bases. V lost 5 bases, J lost 2 bases, and 8 bases stayed unmatched. The CDR3 has 16 residues. The germline CDR1 and CDR2 sequences are MDHEN and SYDVKM. Here the CDR3 reads CASSLRAGGRNQPQHF. The CDR3 DNA sequence: TGTGCCAGCAGTCTTCGGGCAGGGGGCCGCAATCAGCCCCAGCATTTT.

The chain links TRBV12-3 or TRBV12-4 to TRBJ1-2; maybe TRBD1 (6 bases). V lost 6 bases, J lost 10 bases, and 18 bases lay in between. This CDR3 has 13 residues. The CDR3 sequence: CASRGPGHSPYTF. The CDR3 DNA reads TGTGCCAGCAGGGGCCCGGGACATTCTCCCTACACCTTC.

The V gene is TRBV5-1, the J gene TRBJ1-2; no reliable D call. The CDR3 totals 15 residues. Germline V gene data show CDR1 as SGHRS and CDR2 as YFSETQ. The ends were cut back, 0 bases at V and 2 bases at J, with 11 bases in the middle. This chain's CDR3 is CASSLEWQANYGYTF. The DNA for the CDR3 is TGCGCCAGCAGCTTGGAGTGGCAGGCAAACTATGGCTACACCTTC.

V gene TRBV19 combines with J gene TRBJ2-1; 14 nucleotides match TRBD2. The CDR3 loop spans 17 amino acids. V was pared by 5 bases and J by 7 bases, with 10 bases of the junction left unmatched. The germline CDR1 and CDR2 sequences are LNHDA and SQIVND (reference sequence). DNA of the CDR3: TGTGCCAGTAGTCCGAGACTAGCGGGAGGGATCCAGAATGAGCAGTTCTTC. This translates into CASSPRLAGGIQNEQFF.

This chain links TRBV6-1 with TRBJ2-3, with 8 bases matching TRBD2. Trimming removed 1 base from V and 2 bases from J; junction bases left unmatched: 8. This CDR3 is built from 17 residues. CDR1 is MNHNS, CDR2 SASEGT, per germline. The CDR3 region has the DNA TGTGCCAGCAGTGAAGGCGCGCGGGGGGACTACACAGATACGCAGTATTTT. This codes for CASSEGARGDYTDTQYF.

The V call is TRBV6-5, the J call TRBJ1-2; 8 positions agree with TRBD1. This CDR3 has 13 amino acids. Unmatched junction bases numbered 8, after V lost 6 bases and J lost 8 bases. Germline V gene data show CDR1 as MNHEY and CDR2 as SVGAGI. The CDR3 region is CASRAQGARGYTF. The CDR3 DNA is TGTGCCAGCAGGGCCCAGGGGGCGCGCGGCTACACCTTC.

The J gene is TRBJ1-2, the V gene TRBV18; maybe TRBD1 (6 bases). V lost 6 bases and J 7 bases, leaving 27 bases between the germline ends. CDR1 is KGHSH, CDR2 LQKENI, per germline. The CDR3 is 17 amino acids. The CDR3 bases are TGTGCCAGCTCCCCAGGGCAGGGGAACATGGAACGGGGTGGCTACACCTTC. Protein: CASSPGQGNMERGGYTF.

This clone was found a few times. The V and J genes are TRBV11-2 and TRBJ2-7; a weak D match, TRBD2 (5 bases). Per the germline V gene, CDR1 is SGHAT and CDR2 is FQNNGV. The CDR3 has 15 residues. V lost 7 bases to trimming and J lost 0 bases, with 16 bases between them. The CDR3 DNA is TGTGCCAGCAACGCCCTAGCCGGTAGCTCCTACGAGCAGTACTTC. Translation gives CASNALAGSSYEQYF.

V gene TRBV5-1 combines with J gene TRBJ2-6, with 9 bases aligning to TRBD1. V shed 4 bases, J shed 0 bases, and the junction held 2 bases outside the gene matches. Germline values: CDR1 SGHRS, CDR2 YFSETQ. CDR3 size: 16 residues. CDR3 nucleotide sequence: TGCGCCAGCAGCCCGACAGGGGGCTCTGGGGCCAACGTCCTGACTTTC. Its translation: CASSPTGGSGANVLTF.

The V call is TRBV3-1 (or the pseudogene TRBV3-2), the J call TRBJ2-3; TRBD1 matches 7 bases. CDR3 length: 15 residues. CDR1 and CDR2 (germline): LGHDT, YNNKEL (reference sequence). The V gene end was trimmed by 4 bases and the J gene end by 5 bases; junction bases not matched to a gene: 9. CDR3 DNA sequence: TGTGCCAGCAGCCTGACAGGGACCGGGGTAGATACGCAGTATTTT. It is translated as CASSLTGTGVDTQYF.

On this clone itself: One end of the junction varies from germline; a read error may be responsible. The chain combines TRBV7-7 with TRBJ1-2; TRBD1 matches 8 bases. Germline V gene data show CDR1 as SSHAT and CDR2 as FNYEAQ (reference sequence). There are 17 residues in the CDR3. The CDR3 DNA sequence: TGTGCTAGCAGCCTCCGGGACAGGAGGACGACTAACTATGGCTACACCTTC. It codes for CASSLRDRRTTNYGYTF.